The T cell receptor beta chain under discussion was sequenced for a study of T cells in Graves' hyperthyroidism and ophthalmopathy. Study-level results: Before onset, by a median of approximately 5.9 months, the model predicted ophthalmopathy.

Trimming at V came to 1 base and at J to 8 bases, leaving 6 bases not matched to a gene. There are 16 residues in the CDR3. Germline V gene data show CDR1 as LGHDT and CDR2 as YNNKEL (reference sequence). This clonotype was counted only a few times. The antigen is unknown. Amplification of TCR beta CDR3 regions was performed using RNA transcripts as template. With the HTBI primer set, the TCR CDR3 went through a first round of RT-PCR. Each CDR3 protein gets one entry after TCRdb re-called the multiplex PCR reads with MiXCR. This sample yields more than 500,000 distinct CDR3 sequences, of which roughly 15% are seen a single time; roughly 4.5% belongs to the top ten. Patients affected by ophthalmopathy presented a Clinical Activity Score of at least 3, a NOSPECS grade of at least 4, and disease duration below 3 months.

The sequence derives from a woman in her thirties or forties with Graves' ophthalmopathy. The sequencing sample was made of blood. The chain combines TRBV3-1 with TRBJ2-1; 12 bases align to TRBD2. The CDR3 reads CASSQADRLAGDEQFF. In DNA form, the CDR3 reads TGTGCCAGCAGCCAAGCCGATCGACTAGCGGGAGATGAGCAGTTCTTC.